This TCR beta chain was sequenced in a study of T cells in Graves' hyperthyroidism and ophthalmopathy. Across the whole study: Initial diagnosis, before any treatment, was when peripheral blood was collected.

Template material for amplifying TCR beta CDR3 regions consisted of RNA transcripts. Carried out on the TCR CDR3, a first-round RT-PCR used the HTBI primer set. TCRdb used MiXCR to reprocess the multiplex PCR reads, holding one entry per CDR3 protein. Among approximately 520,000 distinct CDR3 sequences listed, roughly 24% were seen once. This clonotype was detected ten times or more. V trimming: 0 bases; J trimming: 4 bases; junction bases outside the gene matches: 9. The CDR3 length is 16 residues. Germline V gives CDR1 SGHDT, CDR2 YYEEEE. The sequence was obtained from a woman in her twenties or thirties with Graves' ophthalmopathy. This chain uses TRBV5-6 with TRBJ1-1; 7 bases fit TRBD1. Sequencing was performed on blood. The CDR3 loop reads CASSLALRGRRTEAFF. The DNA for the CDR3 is TGTGCCAGCAGCTTGGCCTTGAGGGGGCGCCGCACTGAAGCTTTCTTT.